The clone carrying this T cell receptor beta chain appeared many times. The data stem from a study of T cells in Graves' hyperthyroidism and ophthalmopathy. Amplified regions were TCR beta CDR3 sequences from RNA transcripts. Using the HTBI primer set, a first-round RT-PCR was run on the TCR CDR3. TCRdb itself ran the multiplex PCR reads through MiXCR, one entry per CDR3 protein. This sample yields a few hundred thousand distinct CDR3 sequences, of which approximately 14% are seen a single time; about a quarter belongs to the top ten. Germline V gene data show CDR1 as LGHDT and CDR2 as YNNKEL (reference sequence). The CDR3 consists of 15 residues. The V end was cut by 2 bases, the J end by 4 bases, with 14 bases between. Patients aged 18 to 65 had newly diagnosed hyperthyroidism that had lasted under 2 months.

The receptor was derived from a woman between 18 and 29 years old with Graves' hyperthyroidism that later progressed to Graves' ophthalmopathy. Material: blood. The rearrangement links TRBV3-1 to TRBJ2-5; D possibly corresponds to TRBD2 (5 bases). CDR3 residues: CASSQSGARGETQYF. The CDR3 DNA reads TGTGCCAGCAGCCAATCAGGCGCCCGGGGAGAGACCCAGTACTTC.